Included here is one T cell receptor (beta chain) sequence, with context. The sample belongs to a study of blood T cell repertoires in COVID-19. Study overall: COVID-19 samples, acute and convalescent, were from the United States, Italy and Spain.

This CDR3 is 19 amino acids long. Participants' own reports of clinical history determined their cohort assignment. Within the 2 weeks before study entry, each person in the exposed group met a COVID-19 case. Clones were sequenced by immunoSEQ multiplex PCR, and TCRdb holds only the in-frame ones, with some missing. The top ten clones hold about 4% of a sample with 300,000 to 350,000 clones, roughly nine tenths of them seen once. The material sequenced was PBMCs or T cells enriched from blood (not recorded which). The genes are TRBV21-1 and TRBJ2-1; the tabulated D call, TRBD2, remains unverified against the DNA. TRBV21-1 is reported as a pseudogene. This sequence originates from a woman between 25 and 40 years old who had been exposed to COVID-19. The CDR3 reads CASSLPLAGGKSSYNEQFF. CDR3 DNA: TGTGCCAGCAGCCTCCCCCTAGCGGGGGGCAAGAGCTCCTACAATGAGCAGTTCTTC.